The 6 T cell receptor beta chains listed next were all sequenced from one sample in a study of T cell responses to AZD1222 COVID-19 vaccine. TCRdb's copy holds only in-frame clones and misses some; the assay was immunoSEQ multiplex PCR. The sample comprises 120,000 or so clones, 92% of which are singletons, and 14% rests with the top ten. Sequences were derived from peripheral blood, sampled on day 0 of AZD1222 vaccination. Receptor source: an adult in good health.

The chain links TRBV4-1 to TRBJ2-3; TRBD1 agrees at 10 bases. V lost 4 bases, J lost 4 bases, and 2 bases stayed unmatched. Germline CDR1 is MGHRA and CDR2 is YSYEKL. The CDR3 loop spans 14 amino acids. This chain's CDR3 is CASSLGQGADTQYF. The CDR3 nucleotides are TGCGCCAGCAGCCTTGGACAGGGGGCAGATACGCAGTATTTT.

This clone came up once. This sequence joins TRBV6-5 and TRBJ1-5; D call uncertain. Trimming shortened V by 6 bases and J by 8 bases, and 20 bases separated the two germline ends. CDR1 is MNHEY, CDR2 SVGAGI, per germline. CDR3 size: 15 residues. CDR3 sequence reads: CASRREGGFGEPQHF. The CDR3 DNA is TGTGCCAGCAGGCGTGAGGGAGGCTTCGGAGAGCCCCAGCATTTT.

The rearrangement links TRBV7-9 to TRBJ2-7, with D maybe TRBD1 (6 bases). The CDR3 extends over 12 amino acids. In germline, CDR1 is SEHNR, CDR2 FQNEAQ (reference sequence). Between the trimmed V and J ends, which lost 7 bases and 5 bases, there was a span of 12 bases. The CDR3: CASTPGTNEQYF. The DNA for the CDR3 is TGTGCCAGCACGCCCGGGACAAACGAGCAGTACTTC.

The chain combines TRBV2 with TRBJ2-7, with D unresolved. This CDR3 comprises 11 residues. Germline V gene sequence: CDR1 SNHLY, CDR2 FYNNEI. V lost 11 bases to trimming and J lost 2 bases, with 10 bases between them. CDR3 region: CALNRAYEQYF. The CDR3 nucleotides are TGTGCCCTGAACCGGGCCTACGAGCAGTACTTC.

The gene calls are TRBV4-1 and TRBJ1-1; no clear D gene. The V and J ends lost 1 base and 1 base respectively, with 4 bases between them. The germline V gene encodes CDR1 MGHRA and CDR2 YSYEKL. The CDR3 sequence is 13 residues long. The CDR3 reads CASSQVGNTEAFF. Here the CDR3 DNA reads TGCGCCAGCAGCCAAGTAGGGAACACTGAAGCTTTCTTT.

The CDR3 bases are TGTGCCAGCAGCTTGGCCGGGACAGGGGCTTCACCCCTCCACTTT. This gives the protein CASSLAGTGASPLHF. The chain joins TRBV5-6 to TRBJ1-6; 10 nucleotides line up with TRBD1. The CDR3 loop spans 15 amino acids. With V trimmed by 0 bases and J by 9 bases, 3 bases remained unmatched. Germline CDR1 SGHDT, CDR2 YYEEEE.